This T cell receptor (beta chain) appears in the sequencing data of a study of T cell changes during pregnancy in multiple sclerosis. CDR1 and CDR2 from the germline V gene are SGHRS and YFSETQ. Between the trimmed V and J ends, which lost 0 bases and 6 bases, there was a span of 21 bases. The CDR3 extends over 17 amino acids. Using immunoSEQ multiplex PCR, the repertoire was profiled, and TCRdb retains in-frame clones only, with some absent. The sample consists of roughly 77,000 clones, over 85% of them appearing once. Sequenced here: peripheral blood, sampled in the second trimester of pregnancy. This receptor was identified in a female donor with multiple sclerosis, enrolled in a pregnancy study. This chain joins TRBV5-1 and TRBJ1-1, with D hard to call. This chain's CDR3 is CASSLALGPQIDAEAFF. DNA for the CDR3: TGCGCCAGCAGCTTGGCCCTGGGCCCTCAAATTGACGCTGAAGCTTTCTTT.